This T cell receptor beta chain was sequenced for a study of blood T cell repertoires in COVID-19. Study at large: Acute-phase and convalescent COVID-19 samples originated in the United States, Italy and Spain. From T cells, B-cell-depleted T cells, or PBMCs came the material, which was cDNA or gDNA.

As handled by the study authors: Researchers report that nucleated cell counts were estimated from reference gene primer amplification. Produced via immunoSEQ multiplex PCR; TCRdb's table is partial and in-frame only. The V and J calls and clone size come from that table; D and trimming were worked out from the DNA. The sample lists some 110,000 clones; 82% were seen once. The germline V and J ends were trimmed by 4 bases and 0 bases, with 14 bases remaining between them. The germline V gene has CDR1 SGHRS and CDR2 YFSETQ. The CDR3 covers 17 residues. This chain joins TRBV5-1 and TRBJ2-6, with D possibly being TRBD1 (5 bases). The clonotype comes from a woman in her seventies with acute or convalescent COVID-19. The sequenced material came from peripheral blood. Written as DNA, the CDR3 is TGCGCCAGCAGCCCAGACCCGACAGCCTCTGGGGCCAACGTCCTGACTTTC. It translates to CASSPDPTASGANVLTF. Based on the CDR3 plus reference TRBV5-1 and TRBJ2-6, the full variable domain is KAGVTQTPRYLIKTRGQQVTLSCSPISGHRSVSWYQQTPGQGLQFLFEYFSETQRNKGNFPGRFSGRQFSNSRSEMNVSTLELGDSALYLCASSPDPTASGANVLTFGAGSRLTVL.